This TCR beta chain was captured by sequencing in a study of early T cells in non-severe SARS-CoV-2 infection. TCRdb itself ran the 5' RACE reads through MiXCR, one entry per CDR3 protein. Counted here are about 120,000 distinct CDR3 sequences, around an eighth occurring once; the ten biggest clones make up 3% to 4.5%. The CDR3 covers 12 residues. The germline CDR1 and CDR2 sequences are DFQATT and SNEGSKA (reference sequence). This clonotype has a handful of counts. This clonotype originated in an adult who was a healthcare worker with PCR-confirmed SARS-CoV-2 infection or an uninfected control (not recorded which). The chain recombines TRBV20-1 with TRBJ1-4; D unclear. This sample comprised whole blood, obtained at baseline. In DNA, the CDR3 is TGCAGCCGAGGCCGGCCGGGGGAAAAACTGTTTTTT. This gives the protein CSRGRPGEKLFF.